These 4 T cell receptor beta chains were sequenced from one sample in a study of blood T cells in healthy people across ages. The second PCR ran roughly 6 to 12 cycles with a sample-barcoded 5' primer and J-beta primers. TCRdb redid the calling of the 5' RACE reads with MiXCR, one entry per CDR3 protein. The sample comprises about 700,000 distinct CDR3 sequences, roughly 30% of which are singletons, and approximately 15% rests with the top ten. Sequencing was carried out using blood. All receptors come from a woman of 80 years or more in good health.

This clonotype was counted many times. The chain links TRBV30 to TRBJ2-6; 12 bases fit TRBD1. Trimming at V came to 2 bases and at J to 4 bases, leaving 3 bases not matched to a gene. This CDR3 comprises 16 residues. CDR1 GTSNPN and CDR2 SVGIG come from the germline V gene (reference sequence). CDR3 DNA sequence: TGTGCCTGGAGTACGGGACAGGGGGCAGGGGCCAACGTCCTGACTTTC. The encoded protein is CAWSTGQGAGANVLTF.

This clonotype was detected ten times or more. A much larger clone lies a single base off, so this may be a read error. This CDR3 is CSANVWGGSNQPQHF. The CDR3 DNA reads as TGCAGTGCGAACGTGTGGGGGGGCAGCAATCAGCCCCAGCATTTT. This chain links TRBV20-1 with TRBJ1-5; a weak D match, TRBD1 (6 bases). CDR3 length: 15 amino acids. V was pared by 6 bases and J by 1 base, with 16 bases between. Germline-derived CDR1 and CDR2 are DFQATT and SNEGSKA (reference sequence).

This clonotype has just a few counts. The V and J genes are TRBV6-2 or TRBV6-3 and TRBJ1-5; D is unresolved. The CDR3 covers 15 residues. Between the trimmed V and J ends, which lost 6 bases and 3 bases, there was a span of 15 bases. Germline V CDR1 and CDR2: MNHEY, SVGEGT. The CDR3 sequence: CASRSGLLSNQPQHF. In DNA, the CDR3 is TGTGCCAGCAGAAGTGGACTTCTTTCCAATCAGCCCCAGCATTTT.

There are many counts of this clonotype. The chain recombines TRBV27 with TRBJ2-3; D not resolved. Trimming stripped 8 bases from V and 1 base from J, with 13 bases between. CDR3 size: 14 residues. CDR1 and CDR2 from the germline V gene are MNHEY and SMNVEV (reference sequence). CDR3 bases: TGTGCCAGCGCTAGTCGGTTGGGCACAGATACGCAGTATTTT. As protein: CASASRLGTDTQYF.